What follows are 27 T cell receptor beta chains derived from one specimen sequenced in a study of blood T cells in healthy people across ages. Primers used in a second PCR of about 7 to 12 cycles were a sample-barcoded 5' primer and a J-beta primer mix. MiXCR was run by TCRdb on the 5' RACE reads, yielding one entry per CDR3 protein. The sample lists under 2,000,000 distinct CDR3 sequences, roughly 50% occurring once. The sequenced material came from blood. These receptor sequences come from a woman aged 40 to 55 in good health.

The chain combines TRBV16 with TRBJ2-5; D assignment may be TRBD1 or TRBD2 (5 bases each). The ends were cut back, 2 bases at V and 3 bases at J, with 10 bases in the middle. The CDR3 is 14 amino acids. Germline CDR1 KGHSY, CDR2 FQNENV. CDR3 DNA sequence: TGTGCCAGCAGCCAAAGACAGACTAAAGAGACCCAGTACTTC. This encodes CASSQRQTKETQYF.

The chain employs TRBV27 and TRBJ2-1; tentative D call: TRBD2 (5 bases). This CDR3 comprises 19 residues. Germline CDR1 and CDR2: MNHEY and SMNVEV (reference sequence). Trimming cost V 5 bases and J 10 bases, with 33 bases left between them. CDR3 DNA sequence: TGTGCCAGCAGTAAGGCCCGGGAAACCACGCCAGCGAGATTTACGGAGCAGTTCTTC. This gives the protein CASSKARETTPARFTEQFF.

The rearrangement joins TRBV5-1 to TRBJ2-3; D unresolved. CDR3 length: 12 residues. Per the germline V gene, CDR1 is SGHRS and CDR2 is YFSETQ. V dropped 4 bases and J dropped 6 bases, with 9 bases sitting between them. CDR3 amino acids: CASSGDWDTQYF. The DNA for the CDR3 is TGCGCCAGCAGCGGCGACTGGGATACGCAGTATTTT.

As for this clonotype: The junction departs from germline at one end; a sequencing error may be responsible. The chain uses TRBV20-1 and TRBJ2-4; the match to TRBD1 covers 8 bases. The CDR3 totals 14 residues. Looked up from germline, CDR1 is DFQATT and CDR2 is SNEGSKA (reference sequence). In DNA, the CDR3 is TGCAGTGCTAACAGGGGGATAACCAAAAACATTCAGTACTTT. The encoded protein is CSANRGITKNIQYF.

There are a few counts of this clonotype. The chain links TRBV15 to TRBJ2-7; TRBD1 matches at 9 bases. The V gene end was trimmed by 0 bases and the J gene end by 3 bases; junction bases not matched to a gene: 18. This CDR3 region has 20 residues. In germline, CDR1 is LNHNV, CDR2 YYDKDF (reference sequence). The DNA for the CDR3 is TGTGCCACCAGCAGAGAGGAAAGGACAGGGGTAAGCTACAGACTCTACGAGCAGTACTTC. It is translated as CATSREERTGVSYRLYEQYF.

This clonotype was picked up a small number of times. V is TRBV4-2 and J is TRBJ2-5; a weak D match, TRBD2 (6 bases). This CDR3 region has 15 residues. V dropped 4 bases and J dropped 1 base, with 13 bases sitting between them. The germline CDR1 and CDR2 sequences are LGHNA and YNFKEQ. CDR3 amino acids: CASSPSPGLQETQYF. CDR3 DNA: TGTGCCAGCAGCCCCTCACCGGGACTCCAAGAGACCCAGTACTTC.

The chain couples TRBV7-2 to TRBJ2-3, with unresolved D. This CDR3 contains 16 residues. Germline V lookup: CDR1 SGHTA, CDR2 FQGNSA. V lost 1 base and J lost 2, with 13 bases in between. The CDR3 protein is CASSLGDTHSTDTQYF. The CDR3 DNA reads as TGTGCCAGCAGCTTAGGAGACACACACTCCACAGATACGCAGTATTTT.

This clonotype was detected only a few times. The rearrangement links TRBV7-3 to TRBJ2-1; D gene uncertain. Per the germline V gene, CDR1 is SGHTA and CDR2 is FQGTGA. Trimming removed 5 bases from V and 7 bases from J, with 15 bases in between. The CDR3 contains 14 residues. This chain's CDR3 is CASSPTGRANEQFF. CDR3 nucleotides: TGTGCCAGCAGCCCCACGGGCCGAGCAAATGAGCAGTTCTTC.

This clonotype appeared many times. The genes are TRBV6-5 and TRBJ1-2, with D unresolved. The CDR3 extends over 12 amino acids. V was pared by 2 bases and J by 8 bases, with 9 bases between. Germline V CDR1 and CDR2: MNHEY, SVGAGI. The CDR3 DNA sequence: TGTGCCAGCAGTTACCGGGGAGGCGGCTACACCTTC. This encodes CASSYRGGGYTF.

This chain joins TRBV2 and TRBJ1-4; no reliable D call. The CDR3 runs to 14 residues. V was shortened by 6 bases and J by 2 bases, with 10 bases between the two germline ends. The V gene's germline CDR1 is SNHLY and CDR2 FYNNEI. Written as DNA, the CDR3 is TGTGCCAGCAGAGAGACCGTTACTAATGAAAAACTGTTTTTT. It specifies CASRETVTNEKLFF.

This clonotype was observed once. CDR3 sequence: CASSPPRGRDEQFF. The CDR3 nucleotides read TGTGCCAGCTCACCACCAAGGGGGCGTGATGAGCAGTTCTTC. V is TRBV18 and J is TRBJ2-1; 7 nucleotides match TRBD1. From germline, CDR1 is KGHSH and CDR2 LQKENI. V shed 0 bases, J shed 8 bases, and the junction held 4 bases outside the gene matches. This CDR3 has 14 amino acids. The whole variable domain, filled in from reference TRBV18 and TRBJ2-1, reads NAGVMQNPRHLVRRRGQEARLRCSPMKGHSHVYWYRQLPEEGLKFMVYLQKENIIDESGMPKERFSAEFPKEGPSILRIQQVVRGDSAAYFCASSPPRGRDEQFFGPGTRLTVL.

This clonotype was found a few times. The rearrangement joins TRBV29-1 to TRBJ2-1, with unresolved D. V lost 6 bases and J 4 bases, leaving 10 bases between the germline ends. The germline V gene has CDR1 SQVTM and CDR2 ANQGSEA. The CDR3 has 12 residues. CDR3 residues: CSVCPGYNEQFF. CDR3 coding DNA: TGCAGCGTCTGCCCCGGGTACAATGAGCAGTTCTTC.

This clonotype was detected only once. V gene TRBV11-2 combines with J gene TRBJ2-7, with 8 bases aligning to TRBD1. The CDR3 length is 15 residues. The germline gives CDR1 SGHAT, CDR2 FQNNGV. The J segment lost 3 bases and the V segment lost 5 bases, leaving 9 bases of the junction unmatched. The CDR3 DNA is TGTGCCAGCAGCCCCGACAGGGGATCGGGCTACGAGCAGTACTTC. Residues: CASSPDRGSGYEQYF.

This chain connects TRBV5-1 to TRBJ2-5, with D maybe TRBD2 (6 bases). Trimming took off 4 bases at V and 1 base at J, with 17 bases between the two ends. Germline V CDR1 and CDR2: SGHRS, YFSETQ. The CDR3 contains 16 residues. The CDR3: CASSHKDRGTQETQYF. Here the CDR3 DNA reads TGCGCCAGCAGCCATAAAGATCGGGGGACCCAAGAGACCCAGTACTTC. The entire variable domain, with the rest obtained from reference TRBV5-1 and TRBJ2-5, is as follows: KAGVTQTPRYLIKTRGQQVTLSCSPISGHRSVSWYQQTPGQGLQFLFEYFSETQRNKGNFPGRFSGRQFSNSRSEMNVSTLELGDSALYLCASSHKDRGTQETQYFGPGTRLLVL.

The chain carries TRBV20-1 and TRBJ1-1; D gene unclear. CDR1 and CDR2 from the germline V gene are DFQATT and SNEGSKA (reference sequence). The CDR3 length is 10 residues. Trimming shortened V by 7 bases and J by 8 bases, and 11 bases separated the two germline ends. The CDR3 nucleotides are TGCAGTGTCACAGTTTTCGAAGCTTTCTTT. Protein sequence: CSVTVFEAFF.

This clonotype has just one count. The CDR3 nucleotides read TGTGCCACCAGGAAGGATTCCGGGGAGCTGTTTTTT. It encodes CATRKDSGELFF. The V gene is TRBV24-1, the J gene TRBJ2-2, with no clear D. This CDR3 spans 12 amino acids. Germline V gene data show CDR1 as KGHDR and CDR2 as SFDVKD. V was shortened by 7 bases and J by 6 bases, with 8 bases between the two germline ends.

The chain employs TRBV5-6 and TRBJ1-5, with TRBD1 matching 8 bases. The CDR3 has 16 residues. The trim removed 4 bases at V and 3 bases at J, leaving 9 bases unmatched. Germline V gene sequence: CDR1 SGHDT, CDR2 YYEEEE. In nucleotides, the CDR3 is TGTGCCAGCAGCCGAGAGGGACAGGCTCCCAATCAGCCCCAGCATTTT. Its protein is CASSREGQAPNQPQHF.

This clonotype was detected only a few times. The chain is built from TRBV19 and TRBJ2-1, with 8 bases aligning to TRBD2. The junction had 8 bases not matched to a gene; V was cut back by 4 bases and J by 6 bases. Per the germline V gene, CDR1 is LNHDA and CDR2 is SQIVND (reference sequence). The CDR3 runs 15 residues. In DNA, the CDR3 is TGTGCCAGTAGTACGAGCGGGGGATTCGGCAATGAGCAGTTCTTC. Its translation is CASSTSGGFGNEQFF. The full variable domain, its missing parts supplied by reference TRBV19 and TRBJ2-1, is DGGITQSPKYLFRKEGQNVTLSCEQNLNHDAMYWYRQDPGQGLRLIYYSQIVNDFQKGDIAEGYSVSREKKESFPLTVTSAQKNPTAFYLCASSTSGGFGNEQFFGPGTRLTVL.

The chain employs TRBV7-2 and TRBJ2-7; 8 nucleotides line up with TRBD2. The J call may be faulty, since TRBJ2-5 better matches the DNA end. The CDR3 sequence is 15 residues long. CDR1 and CDR2 (germline): SGHTA, FQGNSA. In DNA, the CDR3 is TGTGCCAGCCACAAGCGGGAGACCGGATCGGAGACCCAGTACTTC. This gives the protein CASHKRETGSETQYF.

This clonotype was seen only a few times. The chain links TRBV7-2 to TRBJ1-1; 7 bases map to TRBD1. The germline gives CDR1 SGHTA, CDR2 FQGNSA. The CDR3 spans 19 residues. Trimming removed 1 base from V and 0 bases from J; junction bases left unmatched: 14. CDR3 protein: CASSLGPVGTATLNTEAFF. Written as DNA, the CDR3 is TGTGCCAGCAGCTTAGGTCCGGTGGGGACAGCGACCTTGAACACTGAAGCTTTCTTT.

This clonotype was seen only a few times. The chain uses TRBV4-3 and TRBJ1-6; TRBD1 matches 7 bases. V was clipped by 1 base and J by 9 bases; unmatched bases: 0. Germline CDR1 LGHNA, CDR2 YSLEER. This CDR3 has 13 residues. CDR3: CASSQGDSSPLHF. The CDR3 nucleotides are TGCGCCAGCAGCCAAGGGGACAGTTCACCCCTCCACTTT.

This clonotype was seen only once. This chain joins TRBV6-4 and TRBJ1-2; weak D call: TRBD1 (5 bases). The germline CDR1 and CDR2 sequences are MRHNA and SNTAGT. V was clipped by 5 bases and J by 5 bases, with 15 bases between them. The CDR3 covers 14 residues. CDR3 nucleotide sequence: TGTGCCAGCAGTCCCGGGGCCATGTTATATGGCTACACCTTC. This translates into CASSPGAMLYGYTF.

This clonotype has a handful of counts. V is TRBV7-2 and J is TRBJ2-5; D gene uncertain. The CDR3 length is 14 residues. The germline V gene encodes CDR1 SGHTA and CDR2 FQGNSA. The V end lost 0 bases, the J end lost 0 bases, and 5 bases lay between the germline ends. As DNA, the CDR3 is TGTGCCAGCAGCTTAGCCCTATACCAAGAGACCCAGTACTTC. As protein: CASSLALYQETQYF. The entire variable domain, with the rest obtained from reference TRBV7-2 and TRBJ2-5, is as follows: GAGVSQSPSNKVTEKGKDVELRCDPISGHTALYWYRQSLGQGLEFLIYFQGNSAPDKSGLPSDRFSAERTGGSVSTLTIQRTQQEDSAVYLCASSLALYQETQYFGPGTRLLVL.

Here the CDR3 DNA reads TGCAGCGTCTTAAACAGGGGCGCATACAATGAGCAGTTCTTC. This encodes CSVLNRGAYNEQFF. The J gene is TRBJ2-1, the V gene TRBV29-1, with 7 bases fitting TRBD1. V trimming: 6 bases; J trimming: 4 bases; junction bases outside the gene matches: 9. In germline, CDR1 is SQVTM, CDR2 ANQGSEA. CDR3 length equals 14 residues.

V usage is TRBV4-3 and J usage is TRBJ2-1, with TRBD2 matching 9 bases. J lost 0 bases, V lost 0 bases, and 9 bases had no gene match. CDR3 length: 19 residues. Germline V gives CDR1 LGHNA, CDR2 YSLEER. The CDR3 region has the DNA TGCGCCAGCAGCCAAGAGGTTGGGACTAGCTGGAGCTCCTACAATGAGCAGTTCTTC. It specifies CASSQEVGTSWSSYNEQFF.

This chain connects TRBV5-1 to TRBJ1-1; D may be TRBD1 (5 bases). Germline V gives CDR1 SGHRS, CDR2 YFSETQ. V lost 0 bases to trimming and J lost 3 bases, with 12 bases between them. The CDR3 has 15 residues. The CDR3 coding sequence is TGCGCCAGCAGCTTGGTGGCAGGGCGGGACACTGAAGCTTTCTTT. Translated, it gives CASSLVAGRDTEAFF. Complete variable domain (other parts from reference TRBV5-1 and TRBJ1-1): KAGVTQTPRYLIKTRGQQVTLSCSPISGHRSVSWYQQTPGQGLQFLFEYFSETQRNKGNFPGRFSGRQFSNSRSEMNVSTLELGDSALYLCASSLVAGRDTEAFFGQGTRLTVV.

This clonotype was found a few times. The gene calls are TRBV2 and TRBJ1-1; 10 bases match TRBD1. The germline V gene encodes CDR1 SNHLY and CDR2 FYNNEI. With V trimmed by 5 bases and J by 6 bases, 3 bases remained unmatched. The CDR3 is made up of 13 amino acids. The CDR3 region is CASSLGTGAEAFF. For the CDR3, the DNA is TGTGCCAGCAGTCTCGGGACAGGGGCTGAAGCTTTCTTT.